This entry concerns a single T cell receptor (beta chain). How the authors handled the data: How many nucleated cells were present was estimated from reference gene primer amplification. TCRdb keeps only in-frame clones here, not all; method: immunoSEQ multiplex PCR. V and J calls and clone size are given by that table; D and trimming were obtained from the DNA. The sample contains a few hundred thousand clones, approximately 90% of which appear only once. The data derive from a study of blood T cell repertoires in COVID-19. As for the study in general: The United States, Italy and Spain were the sources of the acute and convalescent COVID-19 samples. From T cells, B-cell-depleted T cells, or PBMCs came the material, which was cDNA or gDNA.

Patients from Seattle were sampled longitudinally, starting during active infection. CDR3 size: 16 residues. V dropped 5 bases and J dropped 5; count of bases not matched to a gene: 10. Germline loops: CDR1 MNHEY, CDR2 SMNVEV (reference sequence). Source material: peripheral blood. The clonotype comes from a man aged 18 to 29 with COVID-19, enrolled during active disease. The gene calls are TRBV27 and TRBJ2-1; the match to TRBD2 covers 9 bases. This CDR3 reads CASSPLASGRHNEQFF. The CDR3, as DNA: TGTGCCAGCAGTCCTCTTGCCAGCGGGAGGCACAATGAGCAGTTCTTC.